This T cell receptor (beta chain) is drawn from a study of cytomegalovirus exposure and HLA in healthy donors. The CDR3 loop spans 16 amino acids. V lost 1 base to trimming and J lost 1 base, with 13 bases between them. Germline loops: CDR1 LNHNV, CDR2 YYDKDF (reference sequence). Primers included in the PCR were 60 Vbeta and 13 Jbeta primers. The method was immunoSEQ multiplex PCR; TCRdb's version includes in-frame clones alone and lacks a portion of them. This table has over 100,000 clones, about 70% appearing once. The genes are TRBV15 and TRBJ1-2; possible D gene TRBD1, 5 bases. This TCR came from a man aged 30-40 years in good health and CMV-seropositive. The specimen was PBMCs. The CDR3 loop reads CATSRGKGDYNYGYTF. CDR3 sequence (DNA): TGTGCCACCAGCAGAGGCAAAGGGGACTATAACTATGGCTACACCTTC.